The clone carrying this TCR beta chain has just a few counts. Data came from immunoSEQ multiplex PCR; TCRdb stores just in-frame clones and leaves some out. The sample has about 60,000 clones, about 94% seen once. This record belongs to a study of OX40 agonist ivuxolimab in advanced cancers. The wider study: Patients' therapy was ivuxolimab, an antibody that acts as an agonist of OX40 (CD134). Cohort: 80% to 90% men, mean age roughly 60, aged about 20 to 90.

The specimen comprised CD4+ or CD8+ T cells sorted from blood, sampled in a trial of the OX40 agonist ivuxolimab. The source of this sequence is an adult with an advanced solid tumor such as melanoma, head and neck, liver or kidney cancer.

The CDR3, as DNA: TGTGCCAGCAGCAAAGTTGGGCCGGCCCCTGAGCAGTACTTC. Translation gives CASSKVGPAPEQYF. The gene calls are TRBV21-1 and TRBJ2-7; the table calls TRBD1, which could not be checked here. TRBV21-1 is a known pseudogene. There are 14 residues in the CDR3.